This TCR beta chain comes out of a study of blood T cells in healthy people across ages. A few counts support this clonotype. Next came a second PCR, run for about 7 to 12 cycles, which used a sample-barcoded 5' primer along with a J-beta primer mix. TCRdb called the 5' RACE reads again in MiXCR, with one record for every CDR3 protein. The table records just under 550,000 distinct CDR3 sequences, 20% to 30% of them present only once. CDR1 MNHEY and CDR2 SVGEGT come from the germline V gene. The CDR3 consists of 15 residues. This same sample was also taken into another study, of T cells of mothers and their children.

The source of this sequence is a boy younger than 18 in good health. V gene TRBV6-2 or TRBV6-3 combines with J gene TRBJ2-5; possibly TRBD1 for D (5 bases). The J call may be mistaken, given a closer DNA end match to TRBJ2-1. The sequenced sample consisted of blood. The CDR3 nucleotides are TGTGCCAGCAGTTCCCTAGACAGATCATTCAATGAGCAGTTCTTC. Amino acid sequence: CASSSLDRSFNEQFF.